This T cell receptor (beta chain) was profiled in a study of blood T cell repertoires in COVID-19. Whole-study context: Researchers got acute and convalescent COVID-19 samples from the United States, Italy and Spain.

V shed 4 bases and J 2 bases; nucleotides not matched to a gene: 10. Germline V lookup: CDR1 SGHRS, CDR2 YFSETQ. This CDR3 is 17 amino acids long. Per the authors' pipeline: The authors estimated nucleated cell counts from reference gene primer amplification. Here immunoSEQ multiplex PCR was the method, and the copy in TCRdb shows in-frame clones only, minus some. That table supplies the V and J calls and clone size; D and trimming were determined from the DNA. This sample carries about 94,000 clones, around 80% of them seen once, and the ten largest clones take under 20%. This clone was recorded a few times.

Sequenced material: peripheral blood. The TCR originated in a human donor in a cohort sampled during active COVID-19. The chain joins TRBV5-1 to TRBJ1-5, with TRBD1 matching over 9 bases. This CDR3 is CASSPNPTGGGNQPQHF. DNA of the CDR3: TGCGCCAGCAGCCCAAACCCGACAGGGGGGGGCAATCAGCCCCAGCATTTT.